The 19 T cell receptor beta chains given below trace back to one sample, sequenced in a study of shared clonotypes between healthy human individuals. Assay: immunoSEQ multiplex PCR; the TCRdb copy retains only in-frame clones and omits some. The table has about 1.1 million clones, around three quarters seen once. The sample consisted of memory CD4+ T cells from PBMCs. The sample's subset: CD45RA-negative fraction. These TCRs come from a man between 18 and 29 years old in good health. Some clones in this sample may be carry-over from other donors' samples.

CDR3: CASSYGVSSYEQYF. CDR3 in DNA: TGCGCCAGCAGCTACGGGGTGAGCTCCTACGAGCAGTACTTC. The chain employs TRBV5-1 and TRBJ2-7, with a tentative D call TRBD2 (5 bases). V was trimmed by 3 bases and J by 0 bases, leaving 10 bases between them. The CDR3 consists of 14 residues. The germline gives CDR1 SGHRS, CDR2 YFSETQ. Full variable domain (missing parts from reference TRBV5-1 and TRBJ2-7): KAGVTQTPRYLIKTRGQQVTLSCSPISGHRSVSWYQQTPGQGLQFLFEYFSETQRNKGNFPGRFSGRQFSNSRSEMNVSTLELGDSALYLCASSYGVSSYEQYFGPGTRLTVT.

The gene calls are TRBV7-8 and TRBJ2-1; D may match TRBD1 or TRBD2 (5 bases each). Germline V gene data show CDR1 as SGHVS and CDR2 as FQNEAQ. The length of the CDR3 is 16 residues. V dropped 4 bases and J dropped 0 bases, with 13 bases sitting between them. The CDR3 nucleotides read TGTGCCAGCAGCTCCGATGGGACCAGCTCCTACAATGAGCAGTTCTTC. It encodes CASSSDGTSSYNEQFF.

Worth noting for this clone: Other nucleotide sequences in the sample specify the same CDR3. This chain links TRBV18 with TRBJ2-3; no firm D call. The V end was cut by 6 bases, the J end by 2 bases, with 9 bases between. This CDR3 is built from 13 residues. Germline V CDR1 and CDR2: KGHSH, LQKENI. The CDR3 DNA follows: TGTGCCAGCTCTTCCGCCTCCACAGATACGCAGTATTTT. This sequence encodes CASSSASTDTQYF.

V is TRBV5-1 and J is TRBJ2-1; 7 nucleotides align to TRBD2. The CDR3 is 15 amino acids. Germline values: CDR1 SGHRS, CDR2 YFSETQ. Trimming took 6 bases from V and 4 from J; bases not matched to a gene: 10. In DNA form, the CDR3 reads TGCGCCAGCACGCTGGAAGCGGGGTATTACAATGAGCAGTTCTTC. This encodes CASTLEAGYYNEQFF.

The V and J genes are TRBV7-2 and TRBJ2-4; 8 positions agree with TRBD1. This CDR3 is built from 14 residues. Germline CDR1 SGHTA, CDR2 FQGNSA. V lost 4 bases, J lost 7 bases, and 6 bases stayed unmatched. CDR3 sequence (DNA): TGTGCCAGCAGCTCCGACAGGGGTATGAACATTCAGTACTTC. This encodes CASSSDRGMNIQYF.

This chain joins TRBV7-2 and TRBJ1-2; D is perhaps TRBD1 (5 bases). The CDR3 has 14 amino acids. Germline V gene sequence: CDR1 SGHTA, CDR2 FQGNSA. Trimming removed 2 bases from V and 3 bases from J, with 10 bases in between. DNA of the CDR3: TGTGCCAGCAGCTTACAGGGATCTGACTATGGCTACACCTTC. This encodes CASSLQGSDYGYTF.

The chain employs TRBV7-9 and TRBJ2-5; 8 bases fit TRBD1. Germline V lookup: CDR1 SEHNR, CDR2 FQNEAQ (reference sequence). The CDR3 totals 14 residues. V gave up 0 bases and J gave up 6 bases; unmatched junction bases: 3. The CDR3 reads CASSLAQGAQTQYF. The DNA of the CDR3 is TGTGCCAGCAGCTTAGCCCAGGGGGCACAGACCCAGTACTTC.

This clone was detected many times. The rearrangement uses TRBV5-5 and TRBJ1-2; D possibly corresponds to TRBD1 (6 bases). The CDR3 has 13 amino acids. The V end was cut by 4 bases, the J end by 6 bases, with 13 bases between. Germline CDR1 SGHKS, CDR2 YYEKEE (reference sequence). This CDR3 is CASSGGGRHGYTF. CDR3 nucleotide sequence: TGTGCCAGCAGCGGCGGGGGCAGGCATGGCTACACCTTC.

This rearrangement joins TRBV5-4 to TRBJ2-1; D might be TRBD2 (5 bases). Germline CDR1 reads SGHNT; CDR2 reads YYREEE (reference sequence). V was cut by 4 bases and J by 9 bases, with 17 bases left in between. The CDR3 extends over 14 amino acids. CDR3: CASSLTLEVGEQFF. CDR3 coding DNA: TGTGCCAGCAGCCTGACACTAGAGGTCGGTGAGCAGTTCTTC.

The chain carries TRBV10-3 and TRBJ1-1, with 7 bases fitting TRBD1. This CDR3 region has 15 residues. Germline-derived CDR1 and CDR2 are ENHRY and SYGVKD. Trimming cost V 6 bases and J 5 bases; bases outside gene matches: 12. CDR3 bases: TGTGCCATCAGCCAGCCGGAGACAGGGTGGACTGAAGCTTTCTTT. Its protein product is CAISQPETGWTEAFF.

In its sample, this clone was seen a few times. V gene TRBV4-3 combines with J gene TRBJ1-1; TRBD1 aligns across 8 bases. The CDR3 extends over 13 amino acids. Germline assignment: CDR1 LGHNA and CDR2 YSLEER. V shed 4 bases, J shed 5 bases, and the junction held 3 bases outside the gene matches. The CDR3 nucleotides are TGCGCCAGCAGCCCTTGGACAGGGACTGAAGCTTTCTTT. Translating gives CASSPWTGTEAFF.

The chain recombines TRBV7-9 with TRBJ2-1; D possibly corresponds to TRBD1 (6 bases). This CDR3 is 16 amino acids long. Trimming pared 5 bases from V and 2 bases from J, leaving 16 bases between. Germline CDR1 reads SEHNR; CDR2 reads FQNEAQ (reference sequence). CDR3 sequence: CASSTPKDRTYNEQFF. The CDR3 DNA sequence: TGTGCCAGCAGCACCCCGAAGGACAGAACCTACAATGAGCAGTTCTTC.

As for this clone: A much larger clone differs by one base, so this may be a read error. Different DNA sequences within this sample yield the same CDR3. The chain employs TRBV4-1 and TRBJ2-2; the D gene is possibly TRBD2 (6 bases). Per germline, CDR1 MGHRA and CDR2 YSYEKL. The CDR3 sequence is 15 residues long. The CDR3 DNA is TGCGCCAGCAGCCCCCGGGACTCGAACACCGGGGAGCTGTTTTTC. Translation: CASSPRDSNTGELFF.

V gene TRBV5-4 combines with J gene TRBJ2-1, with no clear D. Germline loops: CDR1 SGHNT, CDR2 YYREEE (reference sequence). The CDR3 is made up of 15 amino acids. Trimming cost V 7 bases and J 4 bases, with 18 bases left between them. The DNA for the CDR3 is TGTGCCAGCTTGTCCAGCCCCGGAGATTACAATGAGCAGTTCTTC. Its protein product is CASLSSPGDYNEQFF.

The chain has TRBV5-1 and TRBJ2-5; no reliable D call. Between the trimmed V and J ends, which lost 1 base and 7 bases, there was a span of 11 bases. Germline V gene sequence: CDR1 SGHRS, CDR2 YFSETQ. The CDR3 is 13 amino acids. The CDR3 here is CASSLSAVGTQYF. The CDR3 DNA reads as TGCGCCAGCAGCTTGTCGGCCGTGGGGACCCAGTACTTC.

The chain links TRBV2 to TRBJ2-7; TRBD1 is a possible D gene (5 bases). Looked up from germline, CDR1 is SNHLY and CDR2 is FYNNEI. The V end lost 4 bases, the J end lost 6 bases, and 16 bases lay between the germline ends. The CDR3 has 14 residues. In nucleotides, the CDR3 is TGTGCCAGCAGTGGGGCGGCAGGGTGGAGCGAGCAGTACTTC. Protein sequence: CASSGAAGWSEQYF.

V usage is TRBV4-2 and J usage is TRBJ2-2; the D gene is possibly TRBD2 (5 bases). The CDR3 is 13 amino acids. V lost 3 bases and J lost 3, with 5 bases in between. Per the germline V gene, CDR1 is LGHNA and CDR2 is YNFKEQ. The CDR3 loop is CASSQRDTGELFF. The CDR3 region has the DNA TGTGCCAGCAGCCAGCGGGACACCGGGGAGCTGTTTTTT.

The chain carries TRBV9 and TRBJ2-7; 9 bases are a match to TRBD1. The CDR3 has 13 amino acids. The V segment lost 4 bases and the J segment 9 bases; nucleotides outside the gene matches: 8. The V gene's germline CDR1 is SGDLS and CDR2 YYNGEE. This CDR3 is CASSQTDRGSQYF. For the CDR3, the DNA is TGTGCCAGCAGCCAAACCGACAGGGGGTCGCAGTACTTC.

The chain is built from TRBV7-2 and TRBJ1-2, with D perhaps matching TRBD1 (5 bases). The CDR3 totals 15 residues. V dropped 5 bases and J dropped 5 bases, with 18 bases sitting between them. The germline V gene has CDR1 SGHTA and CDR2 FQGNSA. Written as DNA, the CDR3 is TGTGCCAGCAGCCGTCAAGCCGGGACGGGATATGGCTACACCTTC. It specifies CASSRQAGTGYGYTF.